The T cell receptor (beta chain) described here comes from a study of shared clonotypes between healthy human individuals. Findings and limits, study-wide: Limited genetic and exposure-history diversity came from having few donors. Clonotypes not shared had lower generation probabilities than those common to all four donors.

Germline V CDR1 and CDR2: MDHEN, SYDVKM. V lost 4 bases to trimming and J lost 4 bases; unmatched junction nucleotides: 2. This CDR3 region has 15 residues. Note on this clone: The antigen is unknown.

Sequenced by immunoSEQ multiplex PCR; TCRdb stores in-frame clones only, minus some. The profile covers roughly 650,000 clones, with approximately 97% appearing a single time and 0.057% taken by the ten largest. Nashville, Tennessee was home to all donors, who were Caucasian adults. It was into CD45RA+ naive and CD45RA-negative memory subsets that the CD4+ cells were split. The chain employs TRBV28 and TRBJ2-1, with 12 bases lining up with TRBD1. The sequencing sample was made of naive CD4+ T cells sorted from blood. Subset specified: CD45RA+ positively selected. This TCR was sampled from a woman aged 25 to 39 in good health. The chain's CDR3 is CASSSGQGAYNEQFF. In DNA, the CDR3 is TGTGCCAGCAGTTCGGGACAGGGGGCTTACAATGAGCAGTTCTTC. The whole variable domain, remainder taken from reference TRBV28 and TRBJ2-1, is DVKVTQSSRYLVKRTGEKVFLECVQDMDHENMFWYRQDPGLGLRLIYFSYDVKMKEKGDIPEGYSVSREKKERFSLILESASTNQTSMYLCASSSGQGAYNEQFFGPGTRLTVL.